A selection of T cell receptor beta chains follows, all from one sample in a study of radiation and T cells in renal cell carcinoma. The protocol was immunoSEQ multiplex PCR, while the TCRdb copy is restricted to in-frame clones and leaves out a portion. Here the sample spans about 78,000 clones, about 88% being singletons. The sample here was blood, taken from a patient whose treatment included radiotherapy and nephrectomy. The receptors were sampled from a woman aged 70-85 years with renal cell carcinoma. Each CDR3 is given with its conserved first and last residue. The D gene is left open where the match is weak. Clone sizes are given selectively: once, few, many, or a class where the clone is expanded.

CDR3aa	CDR3nt	d_gene	v_gene	j_gene	abundance
CASSLVGQGIRNEQFF	TGTGCCAGCAGCCTTGTTGGACAGGGGATTCGGAATGAGCAGTTCTTC	TRBD1	TRBV5-6	TRBJ2-1	.
CASSISAGTGNQPQHF	TGTGCCAGTAGTATATCAGCCGGGACAGGGAATCAGCCCCAGCATTTT	TRBD1	TRBV19	TRBJ1-5	.
CASSLQGFSYGYTF	TGTGCCAGCAGTTTACAGGGATTCAGCTATGGCTACACCTTC	.	TRBV2	TRBJ1-2	.
CASSLRRLTTNEKLFF	TGTGCCAGCAGCTTGAGAAGGTTAACAACTAATGAAAAACTGTTTTTT	.	TRBV5-6	TRBJ1-4	few
CASSQDWTANEQFF	TGTGCCAGCAGCCAAGATTGGACAGCCAATGAGCAGTTCTTC	.	TRBV4-2	TRBJ2-1	.
CASRDLLYEQYF	TGTGCCAGCCGGGATCTACTCTACGAGCAGTACTTC	.	TRBV6-1	TRBJ2-7	.
CASSLGATLAKNIQYF	TGTGCCAGCAGCTTGGGTGCTACCCTAGCCAAAAACATTCAGTACTTC	.	TRBV5-6	TRBJ2-4	.
CATWRKGLEKLFF	TGTGCCACCTGGCGGAAGGGATTGGAAAAACTGTTTTTT	.	TRBV15	TRBJ1-4	.
CASSHTGGPNEQFF	TGTGCCAGCAGTCATACAGGGGGACCCAATGAGCAGTTCTTC	TRBD1	TRBV6-5	TRBJ2-1	.
CASSEGRGSNQPQHF	TGTGCCAGCAGTGAGGGTAGGGGGAGCAATCAGCCCCAGCATTTT	.	TRBV2	TRBJ1-5	once
CASSSPGERGGTDTQYF	TGTGCCAGCAGTTCCCCTGGGGAGCGGGGGGGCACAGATACGCAGTATTTT	TRBD2	TRBV28	TRBJ2-3	.
CASSVPYGYTF	TGTGCCAGCAGTGTCCCTTATGGCTACACCTTC	.	TRBV28	TRBJ1-2	.
CASSAGFLSYEQYF	TGTGCCAGCAGTGCCGGGTTTTTATCCTACGAGCAGTACTTC	.	TRBV6-1	TRBJ2-7	once
CASSLDRVHTF	TGTGCCAGCAGCCTTGACAGGGTCCACACCTTC	TRBD1	TRBV11-2	TRBJ1-2	.
CAWSVLGYYNEQFF	TGTGCCTGGAGTGTGTTAGGGTATTACAATGAGCAGTTCTTC	.	TRBV30	TRBJ2-1	.
CASCSSHDYTDTQYF	TGTGCCAGCTGTTCGTCCCATGACTACACAGATACGCAGTATTTT	.	TRBV6-1	TRBJ2-3	.
CASSQLLGQGMGEKLFF	TGCGCCAGCAGCCAACTACTAGGACAAGGGATGGGAGAAAAACTGTTTTTT	.	TRBV4-3	TRBJ1-4	once
CASAGVVGGEGNTIYF	TGTGCCAGCGCGGGAGTGGTAGGGGGCGAGGGAAACACCATATATTTT	TRBD1	TRBV5-6	TRBJ1-3	once
CASSLRQGVFAFF	TGTGCCAGCAGCTTAAGACAGGGGGTGTTCGCTTTCTTT	TRBD1	TRBV7-9	TRBJ1-1	.
CAISDGLAGPYNEQFF	TGTGCCATCAGTGACGGACTAGCGGGGCCCTACAATGAGCAGTTCTTC	TRBD2	TRBV10-3	TRBJ2-1	.
CASSVAHLSYGYTF	TGTGCCAGCAGCGTAGCCCACCTATCCTATGGCTACACCTTC	.	TRBV4-2	TRBJ1-2	once
CASSLSGLSYEQYF	TGTGCCAGCAGTTTATCGGGACTCAGTTACGAGCAGTACTTC	.	TRBV28	TRBJ2-7	.
CASSQTGTGSYGYTF	TGCGCCAGCAGCCAAACCGGGACAGGGAGCTATGGCTACACCTTC	TRBD1	TRBV4-1	TRBJ1-2	.
CAIGQGGAPFQYF	TGTGCCATTGGACAGGGTGGAGCTCCTTTTCAGTACTTC	TRBD1	TRBV10-3	TRBJ2-4	.
CASSQEGAANEQFF	TGCGCCAGCAGCCAAGAGGGAGCGGCCAATGAGCAGTTCTTC	.	TRBV4-3	TRBJ2-1	.
CASRKGSGELFF	TGTGCCAGCAGGAAGGGGTCCGGGGAGCTGTTTTTT	.	TRBV9	TRBJ2-2	.
CASSVPGHLRANYGYTF	TGTGCCAGCAGTGTACCGGGACATCTCCGGGCTAACTATGGCTACACCTTC	.	TRBV28	TRBJ1-2	.
CASTETQYF	TGTGCCAGCACGGAGACCCAGTACTTC	.	TRBV6-4	TRBJ2-5	.
CASSPRTGLVNTEAFF	TGCGCCAGCAGCCCCCGGACAGGTTTGGTAAACACTGAAGCTTTCTTT	TRBD1	TRBV4-1	TRBJ1-1	.
CASSAKTGGFMNTEAFF	TGTGCCAGCAGTGCCAAGACAGGGGGGTTCATGAACACTGAAGCTTTCTTT	TRBD1	TRBV6-1	TRBJ1-1	.
CASSSIDRSGAEAFF	TGTGCCAGCAGTTCCATTGACAGGAGTGGGGCTGAAGCTTTCTTT	.	TRBV6-5	TRBJ1-1	.